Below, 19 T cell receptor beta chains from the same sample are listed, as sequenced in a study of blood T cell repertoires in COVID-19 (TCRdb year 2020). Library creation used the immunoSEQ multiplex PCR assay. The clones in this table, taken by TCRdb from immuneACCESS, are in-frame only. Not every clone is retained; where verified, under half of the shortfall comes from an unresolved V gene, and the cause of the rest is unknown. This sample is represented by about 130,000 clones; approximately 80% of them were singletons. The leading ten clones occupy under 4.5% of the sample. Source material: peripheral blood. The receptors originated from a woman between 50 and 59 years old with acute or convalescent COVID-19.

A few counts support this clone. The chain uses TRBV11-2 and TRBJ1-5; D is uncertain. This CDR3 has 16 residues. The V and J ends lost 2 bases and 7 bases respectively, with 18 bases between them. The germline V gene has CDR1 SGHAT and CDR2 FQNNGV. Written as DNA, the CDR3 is TGTGCCAGCAGCTTATTAGGAGGGAGCCTCGCACAGCCCCAGCATTTT. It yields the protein CASSLLGGSLAQPQHF.

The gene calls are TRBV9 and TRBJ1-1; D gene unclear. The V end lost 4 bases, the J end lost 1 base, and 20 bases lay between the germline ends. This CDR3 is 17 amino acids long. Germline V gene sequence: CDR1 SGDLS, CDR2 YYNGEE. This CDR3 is CASSPSVRASPNTEAFF. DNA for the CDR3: TGTGCCAGCAGCCCTTCGGTGCGGGCAAGCCCGAACACTGAAGCTTTCTTT.

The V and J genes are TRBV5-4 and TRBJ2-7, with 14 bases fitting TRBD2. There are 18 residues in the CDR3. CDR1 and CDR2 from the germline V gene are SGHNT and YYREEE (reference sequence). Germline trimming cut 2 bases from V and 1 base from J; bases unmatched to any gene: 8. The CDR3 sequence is CASSFGLAGGKLSYEQYF. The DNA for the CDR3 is TGTGCCAGCAGCTTCGGACTAGCGGGAGGCAAGCTGTCCTACGAGCAGTACTTC. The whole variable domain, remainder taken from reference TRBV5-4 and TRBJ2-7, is ETGVTQSPTHLIKTRGQQVTLRCSSQSGHNTVSWYQQALGQGPQFIFQYYREEENGRGNFPPRFSGLQFPNYSSELNVNALELDDSALYLCASSFGLAGGKLSYEQYFGPGTRLTVT.

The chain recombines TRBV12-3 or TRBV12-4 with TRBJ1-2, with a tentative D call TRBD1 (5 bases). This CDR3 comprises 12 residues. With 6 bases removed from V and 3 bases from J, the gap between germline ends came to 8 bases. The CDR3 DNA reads TGTGCCAGCAGCGACAGCTACTATGGCTACACCTTC. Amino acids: CASSDSYYGYTF.

CDR3 in DNA: TGTGCCAGCAGTTCACTAGCGGGACTTTACAATGAGCAGTTCTTC. It yields the protein CASSSLAGLYNEQFF. The chain carries TRBV27 and TRBJ2-1, with 10 positions matching TRBD2. The J segment lost 4 bases and the V segment lost 4 bases, leaving 4 bases of the junction unmatched. The CDR3 is 15 residues long. Germline lookup yields CDR1 MNHEY and CDR2 SMNVEV (reference sequence).

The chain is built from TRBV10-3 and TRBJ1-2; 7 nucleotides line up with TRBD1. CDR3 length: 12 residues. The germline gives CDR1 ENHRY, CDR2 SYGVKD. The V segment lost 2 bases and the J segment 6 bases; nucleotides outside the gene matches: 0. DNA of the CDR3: TGTGCCATCAGTGAGACAGGGGATGGCTACACCTTC. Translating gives CAISETGDGYTF.

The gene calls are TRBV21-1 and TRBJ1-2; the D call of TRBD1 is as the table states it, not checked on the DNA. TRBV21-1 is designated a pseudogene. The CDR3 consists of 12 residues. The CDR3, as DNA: TGTGCCAGCAGCAAAGAGGGGATCGCCTACACCTTC. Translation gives CASSKEGIAYTF.

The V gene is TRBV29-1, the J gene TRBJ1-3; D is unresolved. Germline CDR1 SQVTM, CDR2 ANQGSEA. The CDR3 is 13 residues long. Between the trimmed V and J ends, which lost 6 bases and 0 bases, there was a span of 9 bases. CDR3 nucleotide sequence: TGCAGCGTAACAGCCATCTCTGGAAACACCATATATTTT. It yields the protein CSVTAISGNTIYF. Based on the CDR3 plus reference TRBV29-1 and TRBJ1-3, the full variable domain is SAVISQKPSRDICQRGTSLTIQCQVDSQVTMMFWYRQQPGQSLTLIATANQGSEATYESGFVIDKFPISRPNLTFSTLTVSNMSPEDSSIYLCSVTAISGNTIYFGEGSWLTVV.

The chain's CDR3 is CSAGTTNQPQHF. CDR3 DNA sequence: TGCAGCGCAGGGACAACGAATCAGCCCCAGCATTTT. The rearrangement links TRBV29-1 to TRBJ1-5, with a weak D call TRBD1 (6 bases). Germline assignment: CDR1 SQVTM and CDR2 ANQGSEA. The CDR3 runs to 12 residues. Trimming left V 7 bases short and J 4 bases short, with 11 bases between.

The chain's CDR3 is CASRSPMGHLNTGELFF. The CDR3 nucleotides read TGTGCCAGTAGGAGCCCCATGGGACACCTGAACACCGGGGAGCTGTTTTTT. This chain connects TRBV19 to TRBJ2-2; possibly TRBD1 for D (6 bases). Trimming pared 6 bases from V and 1 base from J, leaving 18 bases between. The CDR3 has 17 residues. Germline assignment: CDR1 LNHDA and CDR2 SQIVND (reference sequence).

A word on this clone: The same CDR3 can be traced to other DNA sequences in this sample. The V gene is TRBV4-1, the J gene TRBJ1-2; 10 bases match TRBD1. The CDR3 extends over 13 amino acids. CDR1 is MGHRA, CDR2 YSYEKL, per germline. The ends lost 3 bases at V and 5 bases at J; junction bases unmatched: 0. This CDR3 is CASSQGQGYGYTF. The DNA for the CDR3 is TGCGCCAGCAGCCAGGGACAGGGGTATGGCTACACCTTC.

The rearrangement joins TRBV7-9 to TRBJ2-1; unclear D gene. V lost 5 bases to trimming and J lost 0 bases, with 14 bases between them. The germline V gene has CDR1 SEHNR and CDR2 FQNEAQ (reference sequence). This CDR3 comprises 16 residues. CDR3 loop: CASSPTISNSYNEQFF. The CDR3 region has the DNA TGTGCCAGCAGCCCGACAATCTCCAACTCCTACAATGAGCAGTTCTTC.

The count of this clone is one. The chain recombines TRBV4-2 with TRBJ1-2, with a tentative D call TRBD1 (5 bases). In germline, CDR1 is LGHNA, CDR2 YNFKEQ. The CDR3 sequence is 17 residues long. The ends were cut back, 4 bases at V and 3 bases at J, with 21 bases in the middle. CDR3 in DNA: TGTGCCAGCAGCCCCCTCTCGGGGACCGGAGGGGACTATGGCTACACCTTC. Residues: CASSPLSGTGGDYGYTF.

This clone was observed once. The CDR3 bases are TGCGCCAGCAGCTTAGGGACTAGCGGGGGGGCTGCTGAGCAGTTCTTC. Translation gives CASSLGTSGGAAEQFF. J is TRBJ2-1 and V is TRBV5-1; 16 bases align to TRBD2. V was clipped by 2 bases and J by 9 bases; unmatched bases: 5. CDR3 length: 16 amino acids. Germline V CDR1 and CDR2: SGHRS, YFSETQ.

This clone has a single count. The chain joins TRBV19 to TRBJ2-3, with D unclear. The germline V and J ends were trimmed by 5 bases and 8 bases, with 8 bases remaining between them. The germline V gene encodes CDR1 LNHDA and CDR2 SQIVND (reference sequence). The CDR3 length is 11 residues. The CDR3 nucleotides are TGTGCCAGTAGTGAGGAGTCTACGCAGTATTTT. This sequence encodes CASSEESTQYF.

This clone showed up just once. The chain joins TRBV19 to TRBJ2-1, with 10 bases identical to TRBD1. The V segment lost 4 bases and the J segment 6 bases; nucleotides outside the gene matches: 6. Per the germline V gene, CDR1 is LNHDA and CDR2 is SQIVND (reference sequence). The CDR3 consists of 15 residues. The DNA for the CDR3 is TGTGCCAGTAGTACCCGGGACAGGGGAGGCAATGAGCAGTTCTTC. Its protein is CASSTRDRGGNEQFF.

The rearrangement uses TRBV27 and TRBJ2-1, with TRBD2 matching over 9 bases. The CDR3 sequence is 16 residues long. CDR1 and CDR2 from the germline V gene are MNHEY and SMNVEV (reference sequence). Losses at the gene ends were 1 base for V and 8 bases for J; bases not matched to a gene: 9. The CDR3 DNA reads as TGTGCCAGCAGTTTATGGGGCGGGAGGGCAGGAGATGAGCAGTTCTTC. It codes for CASSLWGGRAGDEQFF.

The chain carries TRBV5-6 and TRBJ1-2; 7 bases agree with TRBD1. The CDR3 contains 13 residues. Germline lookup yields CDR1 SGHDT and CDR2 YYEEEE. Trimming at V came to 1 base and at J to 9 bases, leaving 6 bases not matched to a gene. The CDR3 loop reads CASSLRNRGRYTF. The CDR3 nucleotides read TGTGCCAGCAGCTTGCGGAACAGGGGTCGCTACACCTTC.

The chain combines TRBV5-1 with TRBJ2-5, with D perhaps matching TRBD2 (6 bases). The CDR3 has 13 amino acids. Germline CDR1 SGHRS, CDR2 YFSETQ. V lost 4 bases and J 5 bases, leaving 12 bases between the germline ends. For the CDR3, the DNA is TGCGCCAGCAGCCCTGCGGGGAGGGAGACCCAGTACTTC. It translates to CASSPAGRETQYF.